This paragraph covers one T cell receptor beta chain sequence. The sample is drawn from a study of blood T cell repertoires in COVID-19. V lost 4 bases to trimming and J lost 7 bases; unmatched junction nucleotides: 16. There are 17 residues in the CDR3. CDR1 is SEHNR and CDR2 is FQNEAQ in the germline V gene (reference sequence). As originally analysed: Amplification of reference gene primers provided the estimated nucleated cell counts. The repertoire was sequenced with immunoSEQ multiplex PCR; TCRdb's copy has only in-frame clones and lacks some. The DNA was the basis for D and trimming; V, J and clone size are from that table. The sample records around 45,000 clones, around 90% being singletons.

The sequence was obtained from a man aged 80 or over with acute or convalescent COVID-19. The material sequenced was peripheral blood. The chain recombines TRBV7-9 with TRBJ2-7; 10 positions agree with TRBD1. The CDR3 region has the DNA TGTGCCAGCAGCTCGGGCCCCAGGACAGGGGGAGCCGGGGAGCAGTACTTC. Protein: CASSSGPRTGGAGEQYF. Full variable domain (outside the CDR3, taken from reference TRBV7-9 and TRBJ2-7): DTGVSQNPRHKITKRGQNVTFRCDPISEHNRLYWYRQTLGQGPEFLTYFQNEAQLEKSRLLSDRFSAERPKGSFSTLEIQRTEQGDSAMYLCASSSGPRTGGAGEQYFGPGTRLTVT.